The rows below give T cell receptor beta chains drawn from one sample of a study of blood T cell repertoires in COVID-19. Data came from immunoSEQ multiplex PCR; TCRdb stores just in-frame clones and leaves some out. The top ten clones hold roughly 1.4% of a sample with 130,000 or so clones, around 88% of them seen once. The sample was peripheral blood. These receptors all stem from a woman aged 55-70 years with acute or convalescent COVID-19. The CDR3 runs from the conserved cysteine through the conserved F or W. A D gene is named only where the DNA matches it firmly. Some rows mark clone size as missing; the rest say once, few, many or name a class of expanded clone.

D	V	J	size	CDR3	DNA
.	TRBV19	TRBJ2-1	.	CASSPVGFEQFF	TGTGCCAGTAGCCCGGTCGGGTTTGAGCAGTTCTTC
TRBD1	TRBV6-6	TRBJ1-3	.	CASSFTGGGNTIYF	TGTGCCAGCAGTTTTACAGGGGGCGGAAACACCATATATTTT
TRBD1	TRBV27	TRBJ1-5	.	CASSFRDRDQPQHF	TGTGCCAGCAGTTTCCGGGACAGGGATCAGCCCCAGCATTTT
TRBD2	TRBV18	TRBJ2-2	.	CASSPTGTRSAGELFF	TGTGCCAGCTCACCCACCGGGACTAGGTCGGCCGGGGAGCTGTTTTTT
.	TRBV5-1	TRBJ2-3	.	CASSLEAAARTDTQYF	TGCGCCAGCAGCTTGGAAGCGGCGGCCCGCACAGATACGCAGTATTTT
TRBD1	TRBV4-3	TRBJ1-3	few	CASSQGQGAGNTIYF	TGCGCCAGCAGCCAAGGACAGGGGGCTGGAAACACCATATATTTT
.	TRBV5-6	TRBJ2-7	.	CASSSGHLSYEQYF	TGTGCCAGCAGCTCCGGACACCTCTCCTACGAGCAGTACTTC
.	TRBV19	TRBJ1-1	.	CASSSPINEAFF	TGTGCCAGTAGTAGTCCTATTAATGAAGCTTTCTTT
TRBD1	TRBV10-3	TRBJ1-6	.	CAIRPRQGDDSPLHF	TGTGCCATCAGGCCTCGACAGGGTGACGATTCACCCCTCCACTTT
.	TRBV7-9	TRBJ2-3	.	CASSLWFNGRTDTQYF	TGTGCCAGCAGCTTATGGTTTAATGGGAGAACAGATACGCAGTATTTT
.	TRBV11-2	TRBJ1-6	few	CASSLDPPGSYNSPLHF	TGTGCCAGCAGCTTAGATCCCCCGGGCTCCTATAATTCACCCCTCCACTTT
.	TRBV4-3	TRBJ2-7	.	CASSQDPSSYEQYF	TGCGCCAGCAGCCAAGACCCCAGCTCCTACGAGCAGTACTTC
TRBD2	TRBV6-6	TRBJ2-2	.	CASSRGRNTGELFF	TGTGCCAGCAGCCGCGGGAGGAACACCGGGGAGCTGTTTTTT
.	TRBV6-2/TRBV6-3	TRBJ2-6	.	CASSYPGLASGANVLTF	TGTGCCAGCAGTTACCCGGGACTCGCCTCTGGGGCCAACGTCCTGACTTTC
.	TRBV3-1/TRBV3-2	TRBJ2-7	.	CASSQASLEQYF	TGTGCCAGCAGCCAAGCCTCCCTAGAGCAGTACTTC
.	TRBV3-1/TRBV3-2	TRBJ1-5	.	CASSQDYGQPQHF	TGTGCCAGCAGCCAAGACTATGGTCAGCCCCAGCATTTT
.	TRBV7-6	TRBJ2-1	.	CASSRIGASSYNEQFF	TGTGCCAGCAGCCGGATAGGAGCCAGCTCCTACAATGAGCAGTTCTTC
.	TRBV7-2	TRBJ1-2	once	CASSLGGQGGNTF	TGTGCCAGCAGCTTGGGGGGGCAGGGTGGTAACACCTTC